Shown below are 22 T cell receptor beta chains from a single sample sequenced in a study of shared clonotypes between healthy human individuals. The repertoire was sequenced with immunoSEQ multiplex PCR; TCRdb's copy has only in-frame clones and lacks some. In the table there are approximately 1,000,000 clones, 75% to 85% of which are singletons. The sample comprised memory CD4+ T cells from PBMCs. Subset: CD45RA-negative fraction. These receptors all come from a man aged 18 to 35 in good health. Some clones in this sample may be carry-over from other donors' samples.

The rearrangement joins TRBV28 to TRBJ2-7; 13 bases are a match to TRBD2. The V segment lost 8 bases and the J segment 6 bases; nucleotides outside the gene matches: 10. Germline CDR1 reads MDHEN; CDR2 reads SYDVKM. The CDR3 runs to 15 residues. The CDR3 DNA sequence: TGTGCCAGCTCCGGGACTAGCGGGATAAGAAGCGAGCAGTACTTC. Protein sequence: CASSGTSGIRSEQYF.

The chain carries TRBV7-2 and TRBJ2-7; 7 nucleotides agree with TRBD1. Trimming cost V 5 bases and J 4 bases; bases outside gene matches: 8. Germline loops: CDR1 SGHTA, CDR2 FQGNSA. The length of the CDR3 is 14 residues. The CDR3 DNA is TGTGCCAGCAGCAAGAGAGGACAGGTATACGAGCAGTACTTC. As protein: CASSKRGQVYEQYF.

V is TRBV7-3 and J is TRBJ2-1; perhaps TRBD2 as D (5 bases). CDR1 SGHTA and CDR2 FQGTGA come from the germline V gene. CDR3 length equals 16 residues. V was cut by 1 base and J by 1 base, with 11 bases left in between. The CDR3 region is CASSLNAGGSYNEQFF. DNA for the CDR3: TGTGCCAGCAGCTTAAATGCCGGAGGATCCTACAATGAGCAGTTCTTC.

The DNA of the CDR3 is TGTGCCAGCAGTTCCCCTGGGTGGGGGACAGGGGGCTTCTACGAGCAGTACTTC. Protein sequence: CASSSPGWGTGGFYEQYF. The V and J genes are TRBV28 and TRBJ2-7; the match to TRBD1 covers 12 bases. The CDR3 loop spans 18 amino acids. Germline values: CDR1 MDHEN, CDR2 SYDVKM. The V segment lost 4 bases and the J segment 3 bases; nucleotides outside the gene matches: 13.

The V gene is TRBV7-8, the J gene TRBJ2-7; TRBD2 might be the D (6 bases). V lost 6 bases and J lost 9, with 18 bases in between. CDR1 is SGHVS and CDR2 is FQNEAQ in the germline V gene. The CDR3 has 13 amino acids. CDR3 nucleotides: TGTGCCAGCAGTCAGACCCGGGCAGCGGGGCAGTACTTC. This translates into CASSQTRAAGQYF.

V is TRBV28 and J is TRBJ2-1; 8 bases fit TRBD2. CDR3 length: 16 amino acids. Germline CDR1 is MDHEN and CDR2 is SYDVKM. V was pared by 6 bases and J by 0 bases, with 7 bases of the junction left unmatched. CDR3 DNA: TGTGCCAGCAGCTCCAGCGGGAGCCCCTCCTACAATGAGCAGTTCTTC. Translation gives CASSSSGSPSYNEQFF. Based on the CDR3 plus reference TRBV28 and TRBJ2-1, the full variable domain is DVKVTQSSRYLVKRTGEKVFLECVQDMDHENMFWYRQDPGLGLRLIYFSYDVKMKEKGDIPEGYSVSREKKERFSLILESASTNQTSMYLCASSSSGSPSYNEQFFGPGTRLTVL.

V and J are TRBV7-9 and TRBJ2-7; 8 nucleotides line up with TRBD1. Germline V lookup: CDR1 SEHNR, CDR2 FQNEAQ (reference sequence). This CDR3 spans 13 amino acids. V dropped 5 bases and J dropped 4; count of bases not matched to a gene: 4. Here the CDR3 DNA reads TGTGCCAGCAGCCCGACAGGGGAATACGAGCAGTACTTC. Protein sequence: CASSPTGEYEQYF.

The chain couples TRBV27 to TRBJ2-6; D gene unclear. Germline CDR1 and CDR2: MNHEY and SMNVEV (reference sequence). This CDR3 has 18 amino acids. Trimming left V 1 base short and J 0 bases short, with 13 bases between. The CDR3 DNA sequence: TGTGCCAGCAGTTTATTTTCGGTCCCCAGCTCTGGGGCCAACGTCCTGACTTTC. As protein: CASSLFSVPSSGANVLTF. The full variable domain, in which reference TRBV27 and TRBJ2-6 provide the parts outside the CDR3, is EAQVTQNPRYLITVTGKKLTVTCSQNMNHEYMSWYRQDPGLGLRQIYYSMNVEVTDKGDVPEGYKVSRKEKRNFPLILESPSPNQTSLYFCASSLFSVPSSGANVLTFGAGSRLTVL.

Regarding this clone: The junction shows a germline mismatch at one end, possibly a read error. V and J are TRBV5-1 and TRBJ2-3; TRBD2 agrees at 12 bases. The CDR3 is 18 amino acids. Germline CDR1 is SGHRS and CDR2 is YFSETQ. The CDR3 coding sequence is TGCGCCAGTAGCTTAGGACCAATGGGACTAGCGGGCCCAGATACGCAGTATTTT. It encodes CASSLGPMGLAGPDTQYF.

There are a few counts of this clone. The J gene is TRBJ2-2, the V gene TRBV5-1; 16 bases map to TRBD2. The CDR3 is 18 amino acids. Germline V gene data show CDR1 as SGHRS and CDR2 as YFSETQ. J gave up 3 bases and V 3 bases, and 5 bases lay outside the gene matches. The CDR3 loop is CASSWGLAGGLDTGELFF. The CDR3 DNA follows: TGCGCCAGCAGCTGGGGACTAGCGGGAGGGCTGGACACCGGGGAGCTGTTTTTT.

The chain employs TRBV29-1 and TRBJ1-1, with D possibly being TRBD1 (6 bases). Germline-derived CDR1 and CDR2 are SQVTM and ANQGSEA. Trimming stripped 6 bases from V and 0 bases from J, with 11 bases between. The CDR3 has 13 residues. The CDR3 DNA reads as TGCAGCGTCGGGACACTTCTGAACACTGAAGCTTTCTTT. Protein product: CSVGTLLNTEAFF.

This clone was seen a handful of times. The J gene is TRBJ1-1, the V gene TRBV29-1, with D possibly matching TRBD1 (6 bases). Germline V gene lookup returns CDR1 SQVTM and CDR2 ANQGSEA. The CDR3 extends over 13 amino acids. V shed 7 bases and J shed 0 bases, with 12 bases lying between them. CDR3 residues: CSAKGHLNTEAFF. The CDR3 coding sequence is TGCAGCGCCAAGGGACACTTGAACACTGAAGCTTTCTTT.

The chain couples TRBV18 to TRBJ2-5; D unresolved. V gave up 8 bases and J gave up 1 base, with 11 bases separating them. The CDR3 loop spans 13 amino acids. Per germline, CDR1 KGHSH and CDR2 LQKENI. The CDR3 coding sequence is TGTGCCAGCCGACGTCGGGCCCAAGAGACCCAGTACTTC. Encoded protein: CASRRRAQETQYF.

The chain is built from TRBV19 and TRBJ2-2; no firm D call. This CDR3 spans 15 amino acids. The V and J ends lost 7 bases and 3 bases respectively, with 15 bases between them. The germline CDR1 and CDR2 sequences are LNHDA and SQIVND (reference sequence). The CDR3 reads CASKRSSADTGELFF. In nucleotides, the CDR3 is TGTGCCAGTAAAAGGTCTTCGGCGGACACCGGGGAGCTGTTTTTT.

The rearrangement joins TRBV11-2 to TRBJ1-2; 9 nucleotides line up with TRBD1. The ends lost 5 bases at V and 7 bases at J; junction bases unmatched: 11. This CDR3 has 15 amino acids. CDR1 and CDR2 from the germline V gene are SGHAT and FQNNGV. DNA for the CDR3: TGTGCCAGCAGCGTTACAGGGGGCGTATACAGTGGCTACACCTTC. Amino acid sequence: CASSVTGGVYSGYTF.

This clone was counted a few times. The conserved final phenylalanine or tryptophan is absent from the CDR3, which likely points to a read error. It is unclear where the CDR3 begins or ends on the DNA, so no DNA is shown, and the CDR3 is as TCRdb lists it. The genes are TRBV28 and TRBJ2-7; the DNA was not used to check the table's D call, TRBD1. Germline assignment: CDR1 MDHEN and CDR2 SYDVKM. The CDR3 has 12 amino acids, counting both end residues. CDR3 residues: CASSSSGQGISL.

The chain carries TRBV5-1 and TRBJ2-5; TRBD2 agrees at 8 bases. From germline, CDR1 is SGHRS and CDR2 YFSETQ. The CDR3 contains 15 residues. The V and J ends lost 1 base and 2 bases, in that order; junction bases with no gene match: 4. The CDR3 nucleotides read TGCGCCAGCAGCTTGTTCTCTAGCGGGCAAGAGACCCAGTACTTC. It specifies CASSLFSSGQETQYF.

This sequence joins TRBV5-6 and TRBJ1-3, with D tentatively TRBD1 (6 bases). Germline CDR1 and CDR2: SGHDT and YYEEEE. The V end lost 0 bases, the J end lost 0 bases, and 10 bases lay between the germline ends. The CDR3 runs 16 residues. CDR3 residues: CASSLAGANSGNTIYF. In DNA form, the CDR3 reads TGTGCCAGCAGCTTGGCAGGGGCCAACTCTGGAAACACCATATATTTT.

The chain carries TRBV4-1 and TRBJ2-7; D unclear. V lost 3 bases and J lost 3, with 18 bases in between. The CDR3 contains 16 residues. Per germline, CDR1 MGHRA and CDR2 YSYEKL. The CDR3 is CASSHPRSYGDYEQYF. The CDR3 nucleotides read TGCGCCAGCAGCCACCCCCGGTCGTATGGGGACTACGAGCAGTACTTC.

The V and J genes are TRBV13 and TRBJ2-7; 14 bases are shared with TRBD2. After removal of 1 base from V and 3 bases from J, the junction contained 2 bases not matched to a gene. Germline assignment: CDR1 PRHDT and CDR2 FYEKMQ (reference sequence). CDR3 length equals 16 residues. The CDR3 nucleotides are TGTGCCAGCAGCTTAGCTGGGACTAGCGGGAGCTACGAGCAGTACTTC. This encodes CASSLAGTSGSYEQYF.

For this clone: The sample has other DNA sequences that encode this CDR3 too. The genes are TRBV2 and TRBJ2-2; 10 bases are a match to TRBD2. Looked up from germline, CDR1 is SNHLY and CDR2 is FYNNEI. CDR3 length equals 13 residues. With 6 bases clipped from V and 6 bases from J, the junction kept 1 base outside the gene matches. The CDR3 is CASRGLAPGELFF. CDR3 nucleotides: TGTGCCAGCAGGGGACTAGCGCCCGGGGAGCTGTTTTTT.

The chain uses TRBV19 and TRBJ1-2; D uncertain. CDR3 length equals 12 residues. Between the trimmed V and J ends, which lost 10 bases and 3 bases, there was a span of 12 bases. Germline V gives CDR1 LNHDA, CDR2 SQIVND (reference sequence). The DNA of the CDR3 is TGTGCCACCGAAGACATCCACTATGGCTACACCTTC. Encoded protein: CATEDIHYGYTF.